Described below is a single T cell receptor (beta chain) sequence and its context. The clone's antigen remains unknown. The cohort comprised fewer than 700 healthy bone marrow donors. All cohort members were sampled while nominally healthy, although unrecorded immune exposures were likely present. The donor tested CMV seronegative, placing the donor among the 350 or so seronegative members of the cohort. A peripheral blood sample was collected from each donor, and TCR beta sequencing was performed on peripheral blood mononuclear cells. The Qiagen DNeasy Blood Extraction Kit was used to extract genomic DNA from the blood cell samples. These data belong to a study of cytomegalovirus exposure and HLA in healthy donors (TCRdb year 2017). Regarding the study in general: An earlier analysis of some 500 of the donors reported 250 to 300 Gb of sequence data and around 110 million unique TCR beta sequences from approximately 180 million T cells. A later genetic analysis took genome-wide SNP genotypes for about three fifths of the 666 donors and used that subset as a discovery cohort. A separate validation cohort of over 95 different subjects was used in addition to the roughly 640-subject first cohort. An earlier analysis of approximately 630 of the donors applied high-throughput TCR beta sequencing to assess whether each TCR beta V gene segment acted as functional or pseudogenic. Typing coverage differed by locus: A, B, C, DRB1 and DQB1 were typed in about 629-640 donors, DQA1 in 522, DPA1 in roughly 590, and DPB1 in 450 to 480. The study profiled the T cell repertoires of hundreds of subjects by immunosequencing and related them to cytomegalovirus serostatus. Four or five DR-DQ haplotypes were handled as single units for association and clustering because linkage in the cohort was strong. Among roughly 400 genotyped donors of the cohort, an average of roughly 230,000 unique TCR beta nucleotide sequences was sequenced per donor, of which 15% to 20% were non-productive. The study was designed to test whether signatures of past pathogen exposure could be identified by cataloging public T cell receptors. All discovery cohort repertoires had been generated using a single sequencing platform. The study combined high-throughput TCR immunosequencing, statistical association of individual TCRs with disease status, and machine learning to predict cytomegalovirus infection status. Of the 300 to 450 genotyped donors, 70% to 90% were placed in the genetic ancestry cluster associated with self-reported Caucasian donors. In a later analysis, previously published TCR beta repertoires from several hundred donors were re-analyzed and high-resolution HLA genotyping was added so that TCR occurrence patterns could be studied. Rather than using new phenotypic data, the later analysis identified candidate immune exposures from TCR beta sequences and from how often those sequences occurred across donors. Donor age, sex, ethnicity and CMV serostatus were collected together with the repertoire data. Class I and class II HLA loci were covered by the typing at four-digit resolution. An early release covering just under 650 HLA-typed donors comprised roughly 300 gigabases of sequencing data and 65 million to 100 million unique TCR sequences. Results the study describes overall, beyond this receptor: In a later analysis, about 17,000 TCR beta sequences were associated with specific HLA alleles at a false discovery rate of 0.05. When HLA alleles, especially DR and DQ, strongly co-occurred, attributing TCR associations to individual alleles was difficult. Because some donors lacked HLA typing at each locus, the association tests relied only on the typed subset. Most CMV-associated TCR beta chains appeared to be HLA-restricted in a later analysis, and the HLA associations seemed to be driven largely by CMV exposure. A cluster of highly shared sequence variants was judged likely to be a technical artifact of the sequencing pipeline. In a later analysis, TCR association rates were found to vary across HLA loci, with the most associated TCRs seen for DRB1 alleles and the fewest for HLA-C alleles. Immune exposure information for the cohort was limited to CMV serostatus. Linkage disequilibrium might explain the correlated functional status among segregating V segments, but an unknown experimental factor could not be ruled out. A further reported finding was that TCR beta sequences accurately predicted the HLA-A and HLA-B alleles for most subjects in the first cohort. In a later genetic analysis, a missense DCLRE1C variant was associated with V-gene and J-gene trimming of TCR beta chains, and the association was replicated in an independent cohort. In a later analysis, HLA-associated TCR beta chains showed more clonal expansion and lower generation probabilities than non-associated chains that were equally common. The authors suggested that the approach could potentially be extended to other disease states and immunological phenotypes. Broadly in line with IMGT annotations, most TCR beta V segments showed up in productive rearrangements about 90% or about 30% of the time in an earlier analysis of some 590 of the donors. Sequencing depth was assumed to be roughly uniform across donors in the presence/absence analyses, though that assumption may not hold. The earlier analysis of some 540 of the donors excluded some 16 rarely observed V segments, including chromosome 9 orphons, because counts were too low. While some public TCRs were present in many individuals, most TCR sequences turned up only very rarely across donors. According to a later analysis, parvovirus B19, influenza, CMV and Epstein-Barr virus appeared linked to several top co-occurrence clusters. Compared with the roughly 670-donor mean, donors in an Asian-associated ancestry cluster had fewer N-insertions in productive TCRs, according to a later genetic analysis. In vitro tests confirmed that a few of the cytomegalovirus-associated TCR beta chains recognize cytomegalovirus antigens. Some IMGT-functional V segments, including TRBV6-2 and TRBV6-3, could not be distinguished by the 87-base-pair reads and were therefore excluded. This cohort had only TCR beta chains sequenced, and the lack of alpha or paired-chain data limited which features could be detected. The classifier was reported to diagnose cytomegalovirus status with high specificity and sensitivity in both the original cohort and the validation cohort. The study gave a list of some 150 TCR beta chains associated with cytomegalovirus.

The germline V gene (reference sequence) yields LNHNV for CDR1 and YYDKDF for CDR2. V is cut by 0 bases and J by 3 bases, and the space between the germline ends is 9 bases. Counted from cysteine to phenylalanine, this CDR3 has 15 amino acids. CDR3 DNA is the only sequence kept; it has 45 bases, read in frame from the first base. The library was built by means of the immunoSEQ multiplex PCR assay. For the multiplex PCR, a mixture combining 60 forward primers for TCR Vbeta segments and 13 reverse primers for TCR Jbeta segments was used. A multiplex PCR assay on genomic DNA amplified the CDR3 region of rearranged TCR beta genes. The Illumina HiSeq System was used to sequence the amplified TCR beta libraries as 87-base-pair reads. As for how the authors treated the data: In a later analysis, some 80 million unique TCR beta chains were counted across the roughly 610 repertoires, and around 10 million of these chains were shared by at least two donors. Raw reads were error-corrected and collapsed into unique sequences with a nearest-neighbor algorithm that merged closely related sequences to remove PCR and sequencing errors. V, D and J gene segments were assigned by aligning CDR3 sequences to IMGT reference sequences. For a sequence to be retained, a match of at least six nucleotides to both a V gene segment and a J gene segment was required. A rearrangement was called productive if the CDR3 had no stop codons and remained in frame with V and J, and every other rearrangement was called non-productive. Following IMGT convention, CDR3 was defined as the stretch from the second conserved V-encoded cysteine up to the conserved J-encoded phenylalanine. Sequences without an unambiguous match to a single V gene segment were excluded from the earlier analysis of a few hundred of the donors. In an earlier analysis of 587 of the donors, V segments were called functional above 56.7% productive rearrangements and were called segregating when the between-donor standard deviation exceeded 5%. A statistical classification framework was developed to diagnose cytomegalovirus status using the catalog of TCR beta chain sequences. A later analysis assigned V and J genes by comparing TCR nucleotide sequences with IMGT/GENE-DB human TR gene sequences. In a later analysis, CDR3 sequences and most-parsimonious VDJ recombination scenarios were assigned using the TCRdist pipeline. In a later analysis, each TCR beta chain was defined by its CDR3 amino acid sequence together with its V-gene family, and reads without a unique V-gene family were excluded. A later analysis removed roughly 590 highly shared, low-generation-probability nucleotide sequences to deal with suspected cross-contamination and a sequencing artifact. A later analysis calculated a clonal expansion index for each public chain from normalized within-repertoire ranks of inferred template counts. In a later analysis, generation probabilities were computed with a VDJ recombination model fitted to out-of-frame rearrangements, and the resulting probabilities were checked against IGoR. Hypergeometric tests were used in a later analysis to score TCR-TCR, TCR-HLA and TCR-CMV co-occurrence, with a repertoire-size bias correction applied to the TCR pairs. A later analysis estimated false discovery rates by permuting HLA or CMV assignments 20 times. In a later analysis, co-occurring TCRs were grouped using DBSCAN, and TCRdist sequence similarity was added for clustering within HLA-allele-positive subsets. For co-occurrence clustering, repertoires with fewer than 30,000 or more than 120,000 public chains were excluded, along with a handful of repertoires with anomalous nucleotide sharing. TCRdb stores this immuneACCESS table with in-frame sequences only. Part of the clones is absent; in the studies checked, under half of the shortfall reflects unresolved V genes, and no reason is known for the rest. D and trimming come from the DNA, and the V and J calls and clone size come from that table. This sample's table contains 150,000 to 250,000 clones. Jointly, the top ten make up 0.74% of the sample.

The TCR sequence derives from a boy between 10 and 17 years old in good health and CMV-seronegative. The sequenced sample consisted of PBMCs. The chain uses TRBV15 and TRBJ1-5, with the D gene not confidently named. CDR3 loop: CATSRDNSHNQPQHF. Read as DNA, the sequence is TGTGCCACCAGCAGAGATAATAGTCACAATCAGCCCCAGCATTTT.